This is a list of T cell receptor beta chains from one sample in a study of blood T cell repertoires in COVID-19. Using immunoSEQ multiplex PCR, the repertoire was profiled, and TCRdb retains in-frame clones only, with some absent. The sample includes nearly 30,000 clones, about 89% of them seen just once. The sequenced material came from peripheral blood. Every receptor here comes from a human donor in a cohort sampled during active COVID-19. The CDR3 runs from the conserved cysteine through the conserved F or W. A D gene is named only where the DNA matches it firmly. Only part of the rows carry a size: once, few, many, or a class if the clone is expanded.

size,D,V,J,DNA,CDR3
medium-sized,NA,TRBV7-6,TRBJ1-1,TGTGCCAGCAGCTTACCAGGGTCGAACACTGAAGCTTTCTTT,CASSLPGSNTEAFF
NA,TRBD2,TRBV9,TRBJ2-3,TGTGCCAGCAGCGTAGACGATTCGGGGGGAACAGATACGCAGTATTTT,CASSVDDSGGTDTQYF
NA,TRBD2,TRBV5-1,TRBJ2-1,TGCGCCAGCGGACTAGATTCTTACAATGAGCAGTTCTTC,CASGLDSYNEQFF
few,NA,TRBV6-2/TRBV6-3,TRBJ2-2,TGTGCCAGCAGTTACAGGGGATCCAACACCGGGGAGCTGTTTTTT,CASSYRGSNTGELFF
NA,TRBD1,TRBV18,TRBJ2-3,TGTGCCAGCTCACCGCAAAGGACAGGAAGCACAGATACGCAGTATTTT,CASSPQRTGSTDTQYF
NA,NA,TRBV5-4,TRBJ1-1,TGTGCCAGCAGCTTGGATCCGACTCCCAACACTGAAGCTTTCTTT,CASSLDPTPNTEAFF
NA,TRBD2,TRBV3-1/TRBV3-2,TRBJ2-5,TGTGCCAGCAGCCAAGTGGAAGCGGGGGGGCCAAAAGAGACCCAGTACTTC,CASSQVEAGGPKETQYF
NA,TRBD1,TRBV30,TRBJ1-6,TGTGCCTGGGTGGGACAGGGTATCAATAATTCACCCCTCCACTTT,CAWVGQGINNSPLHF
NA,NA,TRBV19,TRBJ1-2,TGTGCCAGCTCGGGGAGATCGCACTATGGCTACACCTTC,CASSGRSHYGYTF
NA,NA,TRBV5-6,TRBJ2-7,TGTGCCAGCAGCTCAGGGGTCAACGAGCAGTACTTC,CASSSGVNEQYF
NA,TRBD2,TRBV9,TRBJ2-3,TGTGCCAGCAGCGCCGGGACTAGCGCTCAGGGGTCGCAGTATTTT,CASSAGTSAQGSQYF
NA,NA,TRBV6-6,TRBJ2-7,TGTGCCAGCAGCGCGGGCGAGCAGTACTTC,CASSAGEQYF
NA,TRBD1,TRBV6-2/TRBV6-3,TRBJ2-7,TGTGCCAGCAGTACCCCGGGACAGGGCTACGAGCAGTACTTC,CASSTPGQGYEQYF
NA,TRBD2,TRBV9,TRBJ2-7,TGTGCCAGCAGCGTAGGAGGCGGGGGGGCCTCCGAGCAGTACTTC,CASSVGGGGASEQYF
NA,TRBD1,TRBV7-9,TRBJ1-2,TGTGCCAGCAGCGGACAGGACAGAGCTAACTATGGCTACACCTTC,CASSGQDRANYGYTF
NA,NA,TRBV4-2,TRBJ2-5,TGTGCCAGCAGCCAATTCGGCGGATACTGGGAGACCCAGTACTTC,CASSQFGGYWETQYF
NA,NA,TRBV11-2,TRBJ1-6,TGTGCCAGCAAAAATGGAAGGGGATCGGGTAATTCACCCCTCCACTTT,CASKNGRGSGNSPLHF
NA,TRBD2,TRBV23-1,TRBJ2-6,TGCGCCAGCAGTCACCCGGGGGGTGGGTCTGGGGCCAACGTCCTGACTTTC,CASSHPGGGSGANVLTF
NA,TRBD2,TRBV7-2,TRBJ2-2,TGTGCCAGCAGCGCTGGACTAGGCACCACCGGGGAGCTGTTTTTT,CASSAGLGTTGELFF
NA,TRBD2,TRBV9,TRBJ2-5,TGTGCCAGCAGCGGTCCACTAGCGGGCGGAAAAGAGACCCAGTACTTC,CASSGPLAGGKETQYF
NA,NA,TRBV24-1,TRBJ2-3,TGTGCCACCAGTGATCCGTACACCCTTACGCAGTATTTT,CATSDPYTLTQYF
NA,TRBD1,TRBV6-5,TRBJ1-2,TGTGCCAGCAGACCGGGACAGGCTGGTGGCTACACCTTC,CASRPGQAGGYTF
NA,TRBD2,TRBV2,TRBJ2-3,TGTGCCAGCAGTGCCCGGGGGGCAGATACGCAGTATTTT,CASSARGADTQYF
NA,NA,TRBV6-1,TRBJ2-5,TGTGCCAGCAGTGAAGGCGGGTACCAAGAGACCCAGTACTTC,CASSEGGYQETQYF
NA,NA,TRBV10-3,TRBJ1-5,TGTGCCATCAGTGATGGCCAAGAGGGCAATCAGCCCCAGCATTTT,CAISDGQEGNQPQHF
NA,NA,TRBV19,TRBJ2-2,TGTGCCAGTAGTATTAGTCAGGGGCTAAGCACCGGGGAGCTGTTTTTT,CASSISQGLSTGELFF
NA,TRBD1,TRBV6-5,TRBJ1-5,TGTGCCAGCAGCCAACAGGGGTTACAGGGGCAGCCCCAGCATTTT,CASSQQGLQGQPQHF
once,TRBD1,TRBV27,TRBJ2-3,TGTGCCAGCAGTAAAAGGACAGGGGACACAGATACGCAGTATTTT,CASSKRTGDTDTQYF
NA,TRBD1,TRBV18,TRBJ2-7,TGTGCCAGCTCAAGACTACAGGGGGCGCAAGGCGAGCAGTACTTC,CASSRLQGAQGEQYF
once,NA,TRBV18,TRBJ2-3,TGTGCCAGCTCACCCTCGGGCCGCGGGGTGACAGATACGCAGTATTTT,CASSPSGRGVTDTQYF
NA,NA,TRBV3-1/TRBV3-2,TRBJ1-1,TGTGCCAGCAGCCAATCAACAGGGATCGCTGAAGCTTTCTTT,CASSQSTGIAEAFF
NA,NA,TRBV30,TRBJ1-6,TGTGCCTGGAGTGTGCCCCCTTCGGAGTACTATAATTCACCCCTCCACTTT,CAWSVPPSEYYNSPLHF